Listed here are 17 T cell receptor beta chains from one sample, sequenced in a study of CD4 and CD8 cells across lung adenocarcinoma regions listed by TCRdb under 2018. Library preparation was by PCR. The data were produced on a HiSeq X Ten. TCRdb took the public reads, trimmed them with fastp at Q25, ran MiXCR for clone calling and kept in-frame beta chains. Rows with one shared CDR3 protein collapse into an entry with the most common genes and DNA. Recorded for this sample are about 18,000 distinct CDR3 sequences; about 53% of them occurred a single time. Around 34% of the sample is in the top ten clones. The sequenced sample consisted of CD8+ T cells from the margin of a lung tumor. Per the publication, the cell subset or site label means: tumor margin region. These receptors were obtained from a male donor with lung adenocarcinoma. The CD4 and CD8 labels of this study may be unreliable.

A few counts support this clonotype. The gene calls are TRBV4-1 and TRBJ2-1, with D possibly matching TRBD1 (5 bases). This CDR3 has 16 residues. Germline lookup yields CDR1 MGHRA and CDR2 YSYEKL. V was shortened by 1 base and J by 0 bases, with 10 bases between the two germline ends. The CDR3 DNA reads as TGCGCCAGCAGCCAAGGTTTCACAGGCTCCTACAATGAGCAGTTCTTC. Protein: CASSQGFTGSYNEQFF.

The V gene is TRBV6-1, the J gene TRBJ2-4; the D gene could be TRBD1 or TRBD2 (5 bases each). V lost 5 bases and J lost 3, with 14 bases in between. The CDR3 loop spans 15 amino acids. The germline V gene has CDR1 MNHNS and CDR2 SASEGT. CDR3 loop: CASSPGLWVKNIQYF. The CDR3, as DNA: TGTGCCAGCAGTCCGGGGCTGTGGGTCAAAAACATTCAGTACTTC.

The chain couples TRBV7-8 to TRBJ1-6; no definite D call. Trimming shortened V by 5 bases and J by 10 bases, and 21 bases separated the two germline ends. Germline CDR1 SGHVS, CDR2 FQNEAQ. This CDR3 comprises 16 residues. The CDR3 region has the DNA TGTGCCAGCAGCCCTTACCAACCTAAGGATGGCTCACCCCTCCACTTT. This codes for CASSPYQPKDGSPLHF.

In its sample, this clonotype was seen many times. The chain joins TRBV6-1 to TRBJ1-6; the D gene is possibly TRBD1 (6 bases). The V gene lost 7 bases and the J gene lost 7 bases, with 20 bases spanning the gap. CDR3 length: 16 amino acids. Germline V gene data show CDR1 as MNHNS and CDR2 as SASEGT. CDR3 bases: TGTGCCAGCAAGGGGGGGGGGGGCGCCGGCAATTCACCCCTCCACTTT. It is translated as CASKGGGGAGNSPLHF.

The rearrangement links TRBV6-1 to TRBJ2-1; D might be TRBD1 (5 bases). The germline CDR1 and CDR2 sequences are MNHNS and SASEGT. The V and J ends lost 7 bases and 8 bases respectively, with 15 bases between them. CDR3 length: 13 residues. As DNA, the CDR3 is TGTGCCAGCAAGGGTACAGGCGTGGATGAGCAGTTCTTC. It yields the protein CASKGTGVDEQFF.

V is TRBV6-5 and J is TRBJ1-1; maybe TRBD1 (5 bases). The CDR3 contains 15 residues. V was clipped by 2 bases and J by 0 bases, with 10 bases between them. The germline gives CDR1 MNHEY, CDR2 SVGAGI. The CDR3 is CASSYARGMNTEAFF. The CDR3 coding sequence is TGTGCCAGCAGTTACGCTAGGGGTATGAACACTGAAGCTTTCTTT.

Comment on this clonotype: This clone may be a read error of a much larger clone one base away. This sequence joins TRBV7-6 and TRBJ2-1; 13 nucleotides align to TRBD2. CDR3 length: 14 residues. V gave up 4 bases and J gave up 12 bases; unmatched junction bases: 6. CDR1 is SGHVS, CDR2 FNYEAQ, per germline. CDR3 protein: CASSSGLAGARQFF. The DNA for the CDR3 is TGTGCCAGCAGCTCAGGACTAGCGGGGGCGCGGCAGTTCTTC.

This clonotype appeared a few times. V is TRBV10-2 and J is TRBJ2-1; D perhaps matches TRBD1 (6 bases). TRBJ2-7 explains the end of the DNA better; the J call may be wrong. CDR1 WSHSY and CDR2 SAAADI come from the germline V gene. The CDR3 runs 11 residues. CDR3 region: CASRLGGEQYF. The CDR3, as DNA: TGCGCCAGCAGGTTAGGGGGCGAGCAGTACTTC.

This chain joins TRBV6-5 and TRBJ2-3, with D possibly TRBD2 on 7 matching bases. The CDR3 is 16 amino acids. Germline-derived CDR1 and CDR2 are MNHEY and SVGAGI. With 2 bases removed from V and 0 bases from J, the gap between germline ends came to 12 bases. The CDR3 DNA reads as TGTGCCAGCAGTTACGGGCGGGGGCCTAGCACAGATACGCAGTATTTT. Translating gives CASSYGRGPSTDTQYF.

The chain employs TRBV10-3 and TRBJ1-5; 9 nucleotides agree with TRBD1. The CDR3 loop spans 15 amino acids. CDR1 ENHRY and CDR2 SYGVKD come from the germline V gene. The V gene end was trimmed by 4 bases and the J gene end by 6 bases; junction bases not matched to a gene: 7. CDR3 sequence (DNA): TGTGCCATCAGTGGGGAGGACAGGGGTGGTCAGCCCCAGCATTTT. Translating it yields CAISGEDRGGQPQHF.

The J gene is TRBJ2-7, the V gene TRBV23-1; D is undetermined. TRBV23-1 belongs to the ORF category, with a function that is uncertain. V lost 0 bases, J lost 4 bases, and 7 bases lay in between. The CDR3 is 13 residues long. The CDR3 DNA reads as TGCGCCAGCAGTCAATCGATCGGTTACGAGCAGTACTTC. The encoded protein is CASSQSIGYEQYF.

The chain employs TRBV6-1 and TRBJ2-1; D gene ambiguous. The germline gives CDR1 MNHNS, CDR2 SASEGT. The V gene lost 5 bases and the J gene lost 2 bases, with 10 bases spanning the gap. The CDR3 runs to 14 residues. In nucleotides, the CDR3 is TGTGCCAGCAGTCGTTTCCATACCTACAATGAGCAGTTCTTC. It is translated as CASSRFHTYNEQFF.

This clonotype was seen only a few times. The chain employs TRBV6-1 and TRBJ2-5; D is possibly TRBD1 (6 bases). The CDR3 has 14 residues. Per germline, CDR1 MNHNS and CDR2 SASEGT. Trimming took 11 bases from V and 0 from J, leaving 16 bases between them. The CDR3 region is CAGRGAGDQETQYF. CDR3 coding DNA: TGTGCCGGGCGTGGAGCAGGGGACCAAGAGACCCAGTACTTC.

By share, this clonotype ranks as medium-sized (0.01 to 0.1%). The chain uses TRBV7-2 and TRBJ2-3; no reliable D call. This CDR3 has 11 amino acids. The V gene lost 3 bases and the J gene lost 4 bases, with 2 bases spanning the gap. Per the germline V gene, CDR1 is SGHTA and CDR2 is FQGNSA. As DNA, the CDR3 is TGTGCCAGCAGCTTTTCAGATACGCAGTATTTT. This gives the protein CASSFSDTQYF.

This chain joins TRBV11-2 and TRBJ2-1, with D perhaps given as TRBD1 or TRBD2 (5 bases each). The DNA end favors TRBJ2-5, so the J call may be wrong. The CDR3 totals 15 residues. The germline CDR1 and CDR2 sequences are SGHAT and FQNNGV. CDR3 region: CASSLEGSGTATQYF. CDR3 sequence (DNA): TGTGCCAGCAGCTTAGAAGGCTCGGGGACCGCGACCCAGTACTTC.

This clonotype was picked up many times. The CDR3 spells CASSERVLGEQYF. The CDR3 nucleotides read TGTGCCAGCAGTGAACGGGTGTTGGGCGAGCAGTACTTC. The V gene is TRBV6-1, the J gene TRBJ2-1; no clear D. The J call may be incorrect, as the DNA end agrees better with TRBJ2-7. This CDR3 is 13 amino acids long. CDR1 is MNHNS and CDR2 is SASEGT in the germline V gene.

The V gene is TRBV27, the J gene TRBJ2-3; TRBD1 agrees at 7 bases. The CDR3 covers 14 residues. With V trimmed by 2 bases and J by 6 bases, 5 bases remained unmatched. Germline V gene data show CDR1 as MNHEY and CDR2 as SMNVEV (reference sequence). CDR3 protein: CASSLRQGSDTQYF. Here the CDR3 DNA reads TGTGCCAGCAGTTTACGACAGGGAAGCGATACGCAGTATTTT.